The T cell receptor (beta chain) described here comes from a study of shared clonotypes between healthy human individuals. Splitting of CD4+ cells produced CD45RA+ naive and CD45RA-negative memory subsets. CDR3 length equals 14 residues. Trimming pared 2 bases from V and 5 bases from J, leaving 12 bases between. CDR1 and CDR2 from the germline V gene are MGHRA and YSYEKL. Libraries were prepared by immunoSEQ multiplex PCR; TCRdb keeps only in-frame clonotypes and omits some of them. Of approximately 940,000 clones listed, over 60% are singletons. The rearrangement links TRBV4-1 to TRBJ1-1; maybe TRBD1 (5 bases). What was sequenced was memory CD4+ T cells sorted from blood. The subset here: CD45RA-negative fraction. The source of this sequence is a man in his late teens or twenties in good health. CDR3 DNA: TGCGCCAGCAGCCAATTTTCACGGGGGACTGAAGCTTTCTTT. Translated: CASSQFSRGTEAFF.